The next 23 T cell receptor beta chains were all read from a single sample in a study of response to subunit inactivated influenza vaccine. Each CDR3 protein is one row after TCRdb ran MiXCR on the RT-PCR reads. This sample carries around 570,000 distinct CDR3 sequences, around 8% of them seen once, and the ten largest clones take around 13%. The sequencing used PBMCs from blood, collected around 25 months after vaccination. Every receptor here comes from a man aged 50 to 75 who received an inactivated influenza vaccine.

The V and J genes are TRBV5-1 and TRBJ1-5, with D unresolved. V was shortened by 8 bases and J by 6 bases, with 0 bases between the two germline ends. This CDR3 has 8 residues. Per germline, CDR1 SGHRS and CDR2 YFSETQ. The CDR3 DNA reads TGCGCCAGTCAGCCCCAGCATTTT. Protein: CASQPQHF. Together with reference TRBV5-1 and TRBJ1-5, the CDR3 gives the full variable domain: KAGVTQTPRYLIKTRGQQVTLSCSPISGHRSVSWYQQTPGQGLQFLFEYFSETQRNKGNFPGRFSGRQFSNSRSEMNVSTLELGDSALYLCASQPQHFGDGTRLSIL.

V is TRBV7-2 and J is TRBJ2-1; 10 nucleotides align to TRBD1. V shed 4 bases, J shed 5 bases, and the junction held 11 bases outside the gene matches. CDR1 SGHTA and CDR2 FQGNSA come from the germline V gene. The CDR3 covers 17 residues. CDR3 nucleotide sequence: TGTGCCAGCAGCTCGTCCCTCGACAGGGGGCTCAACAATGAGCAGTTCTTC. As protein: CASSSSLDRGLNNEQFF.

This chain joins TRBV4-3 and TRBJ1-5; D unresolved. The V end was cut by 0 bases, the J end by 4 bases, with 10 bases between. CDR3 length: 15 amino acids. Germline values: CDR1 LGHNA, CDR2 YSLEER. Here the CDR3 reads CASSQDGQSNQPQHF. The DNA of the CDR3 is TGCGCCAGCAGCCAAGATGGCCAGTCAAATCAGCCCCAGCATTTT.

Only a few counts were recorded for this clonotype. This chain links TRBV28 with TRBJ2-3; TRBD2 matches at 10 bases. Germline assignment: CDR1 MDHEN and CDR2 SYDVKM. This CDR3 is 16 amino acids long. J gave up 2 bases and V 7 bases, and 9 bases lay outside the gene matches. The CDR3 DNA follows: TGTGCCAGCAACCCTAGCGGGAGTAGGGACACAGATACGCAGTATTTT. Translation gives CASNPSGSRDTDTQYF. The entire variable domain, with the rest obtained from reference TRBV28 and TRBJ2-3, is as follows: DVKVTQSSRYLVKRTGEKVFLECVQDMDHENMFWYRQDPGLGLRLIYFSYDVKMKEKGDIPEGYSVSREKKERFSLILESASTNQTSMYLCASNPSGSRDTDTQYFGPGTRLTVL.

There are many counts of this clonotype. The gene calls are TRBV4-3 and TRBJ2-1, with 9 bases identical to TRBD2. The CDR3 totals 16 residues. CDR1 and CDR2 (germline): LGHNA, YSLEER. After removal of 1 base from V and 8 bases from J, the junction contained 9 bases not matched to a gene. Here the CDR3 DNA reads TGCGCCAGCAGCCAAGTGTCAAGCGGGGGGCCCCATGAGCAGTTCTTC. Its translation: CASSQVSSGGPHEQFF.

The chain couples TRBV6-5 to TRBJ1-1, with D hard to call. Trimming removed 3 bases from V and 0 bases from J, with 14 bases in between. The CDR3 has 16 residues. Germline values: CDR1 MNHEY, CDR2 SVGAGI. In DNA, the CDR3 is TGTGCCAGCAGTTATTTCAGAGCGTTCATGAACACTGAAGCTTTCTTT. Its translation is CASSYFRAFMNTEAFF.

The chain combines TRBV20-1 with TRBJ2-7; maybe TRBD2 (5 bases). Germline values: CDR1 DFQATT, CDR2 SNEGSKA (reference sequence). The CDR3 totals 14 residues. V was clipped by 0 bases and J by 4 bases, with 13 bases between them. The CDR3 DNA sequence: TGCAGTGCTAGAGATGTCAAGCGGATATACGAGCAGTACTTC. Its translation: CSARDVKRIYEQYF.

This chain connects TRBV5-1 to TRBJ2-3; D unclear. The germline V and J ends were trimmed by 0 bases and 7 bases, with 9 bases remaining between them. This CDR3 region has 13 residues. The V gene's germline CDR1 is SGHRS and CDR2 YFSETQ. CDR3 sequence (DNA): TGCGCCAGCAGCTTGGAAGCTACTTATACGCAGTATTTT. Protein product: CASSLEATYTQYF.

This clonotype has at least ten counts. The rearrangement joins TRBV6-2 or TRBV6-3 to TRBJ1-5; D might be TRBD1 (6 bases). Germline-derived CDR1 and CDR2 are MNHEY and SVGEGT. The V end lost 0 bases, the J end lost 6 bases, and 12 bases lay between the germline ends. The CDR3 runs 15 residues. The CDR3 bases are TGTGCCAGCAGTTACTCAGGGGGGACGGGTCAGCCCCAGCATTTT. Its translation is CASSYSGGTGQPQHF.

The V call is TRBV27, the J call TRBJ1-2; the match to TRBD1 covers 9 bases. The germline gives CDR1 MNHEY, CDR2 SMNVEV (reference sequence). CDR3 length: 11 amino acids. V shed 8 bases and J 8 bases; nucleotides not matched to a gene: 3. In DNA form, the CDR3 reads TGTGCCAGCGGGGACAGGGTGGGCTACACCTTC. Translation: CASGDRVGYTF.

This clonotype was picked up many times. The CDR3 DNA follows: TGTGCCATCAGTGAGTCGGGGGCAGTCGAGACCCAGTACTTC. Its protein is CAISESGAVETQYF. The chain uses TRBV10-3 and TRBJ2-5, with D possibly being TRBD1 (6 bases). The CDR3 sequence is 14 residues long. With 0 bases removed from V and 5 bases from J, the gap between germline ends came to 10 bases. Germline V gene sequence: CDR1 ENHRY, CDR2 SYGVKD.

This clonotype was seen only a few times. The gene calls are TRBV20-1 and TRBJ1-2, with a tentative D call TRBD1 (5 bases). The CDR3 is 13 amino acids. Germline V CDR1 and CDR2: DFQATT, SNEGSKA (reference sequence). V was cut by 5 bases and J by 4 bases, with 14 bases left in between. The CDR3 reads CSAQLQDIYGYTF. The CDR3 DNA follows: TGCAGTGCTCAACTGCAGGACATCTATGGCTACACCTTC.

This clonotype was counted ten times or more. The chain employs TRBV6-6 and TRBJ2-5; D ambiguous. In germline, CDR1 is MNHNY, CDR2 SVGAGI (reference sequence). The CDR3 contains 12 residues. V shed 0 bases and J shed 4 bases, with 3 bases lying between them. In DNA form, the CDR3 reads TGTGCCAGCAGTTACTCGGGAGAGACCCAGTACTTC. Encoded protein: CASSYSGETQYF.

This clonotype was counted between two and nine times. The chain recombines TRBV12-3 or TRBV12-4 with TRBJ1-3, with D possibly matching TRBD1 (5 bases). The CDR3 contains 15 residues. Trimming pared 4 bases from V and 2 bases from J, leaving 12 bases between. CDR3 amino acids: CASSSPLTAGNTIYF. The DNA of the CDR3 is TGTGCCAGCAGTTCCCCGTTGACAGCTGGAAACACCATATATTTT.

The chain carries TRBV5-1 and TRBJ1-2; D ambiguous. With 4 bases removed from V and 5 bases from J, the gap between germline ends came to 9 bases. The germline V gene encodes CDR1 SGHRS and CDR2 YFSETQ. This CDR3 contains 12 residues. CDR3 bases: TGCGCCAGCAGCAACGGACCGTATGGCTACACCTTC. This gives the protein CASSNGPYGYTF.

The sample holds a few counts of this clonotype. The CDR3 here is CSVQAGTGGNQPQHF. The CDR3 DNA reads TGCAGCGTTCAAGCCGGGACAGGGGGCAATCAGCCCCAGCATTTT. V and J are TRBV29-1 and TRBJ1-5; 10 positions agree with TRBD1. This CDR3 region has 15 residues. The ends lost 5 bases at V and 2 bases at J; junction bases unmatched: 6. Germline V gene sequence: CDR1 SQVTM, CDR2 ANQGSEA.

This clonotype was seen a few times. This chain joins TRBV24-1 and TRBJ2-2; weak D call: TRBD1 (6 bases). With 2 bases removed from V and 6 bases from J, the gap between germline ends came to 21 bases. The CDR3 spans 18 residues. Germline values: CDR1 KGHDR, CDR2 SFDVKD. Here the CDR3 reads CATSDYNRKGEIPGELFF. CDR3 in DNA: TGTGCCACCAGTGATTATAACCGGAAGGGGGAGATTCCCGGGGAGCTGTTTTTT.

This clonotype was detected a few times. The genes are TRBV7-2 and TRBJ1-5; D is unclear. The length of the CDR3 is 14 residues. Looked up from germline, CDR1 is SGHTA and CDR2 is FQGNSA. V was trimmed by 2 bases and J by 2 bases, leaving 7 bases between them. DNA for the CDR3: TGTGCCAGCAGCTTAAGGAGGGGCAATCAGCCCCAGCATTTT. Translation: CASSLRRGNQPQHF.

The chain has TRBV10-3 and TRBJ2-2; a weak D match, TRBD1 (6 bases). V lost 3 bases, J lost 0 bases, and 11 bases lay in between. The CDR3 length is 16 residues. The germline V gene has CDR1 ENHRY and CDR2 SYGVKD. CDR3 residues: CAISESGTTNTGELFF. The CDR3 nucleotides are TGTGCCATCAGTGAATCCGGGACAACGAACACCGGGGAGCTGTTTTTT.

This clonotype was recorded at least ten times. The chain is built from TRBV29-1 and TRBJ2-5, with D tentatively TRBD1 (7 bases). Trimming took 4 bases from V and 7 from J, leaving 22 bases between them. The V gene's germline CDR1 is SQVTM and CDR2 ANQGSEA. The CDR3 consists of 15 residues. The CDR3 region is CSVAIETGRGGTQYF. CDR3 in DNA: TGCAGCGTTGCTATTGAGACAGGGCGGGGCGGGACCCAGTACTTC. The complete variable domain, with remaining parts taken from reference TRBV29-1 and TRBJ2-5, reads SAVISQKPSRDICQRGTSLTIQCQVDSQVTMMFWYRQQPGQSLTLIATANQGSEATYESGFVIDKFPISRPNLTFSTLTVSNMSPEDSSIYLCSVAIETGRGGTQYFGPGTRLLVL.

This clonotype showed up just a few times. The chain couples TRBV7-2 to TRBJ2-5, with D possibly matching TRBD1 (6 bases). This CDR3 region has 16 residues. V was cut by 1 base and J by 4 bases, with 16 bases left in between. Germline V CDR1 and CDR2: SGHTA, FQGNSA. The CDR3 here is CASSLGSRGIGETQYF. The CDR3 DNA is TGTGCCAGCAGCTTAGGCTCCAGGGGTATTGGAGAGACCCAGTACTTC.

In its sample, this clonotype was seen many times. The rearrangement joins TRBV5-1 to TRBJ2-1; TRBD2 matches at 10 bases. Germline CDR1 reads SGHRS; CDR2 reads YFSETQ. V dropped 4 bases and J dropped 8; count of bases not matched to a gene: 15. The CDR3 is made up of 17 amino acids. The CDR3 DNA reads as TGCGCCAGCAGCCTACCTAGCGGGAGCTACCCGGATGATGAGCAGTTCTTC. Its translation is CASSLPSGSYPDDEQFF.

This clonotype appeared a few times. The chain recombines TRBV7-8 with TRBJ2-7; perhaps TRBD2 as D (6 bases). CDR1 SGHVS and CDR2 FQNEAQ come from the germline V gene. Trimming removed 2 bases at V and 5 bases at J, with 16 bases between. The CDR3 has 15 residues. The CDR3 spells CASSLMVAVEHEQYF. The CDR3 DNA is TGTGCCAGCAGCTTAATGGTAGCGGTGGAACACGAGCAGTACTTC.